One sample yielded the 19 T cell receptor beta chains listed below, sequenced in a study of T cell repertoires in cytomegalovirus infection. For these TCRs, the target antigens are not known. TCRdb reprocessed the reads via MiXCR and lists one record per CDR3 protein. This sample carries 300,000 to 400,000 distinct CDR3 sequences, around a quarter of them seen once, and the ten largest clones take about 14%. The specimen was cultured PBMCs, collected from culture after CMV antigen stimulation. Source of these receptors: a human donor in good health (CMV status not recorded). Some clones in this sample may be carry-over from other donors' samples.

This chain joins TRBV12-3 or TRBV12-4 and TRBJ2-1; TRBD2 matches 14 bases. V lost 3 bases to trimming and J lost 0 bases; unmatched junction nucleotides: 16. The CDR3 loop spans 22 amino acids. As DNA, the CDR3 is TGTGCCAGCAGTTTCGGCCTCCCGGGACTAGCGGGAGTAGTAGCCTCCTACAATGAGCAGTTCTTC. Protein product: CASSFGLPGLAGVVASYNEQFF.

This clonotype was seen a few times. The CDR3 nucleotides are TGTGCCAGCAGCAACCCAGACAGGGGGCGGTTCTATGGCTACACCTTC. It encodes CASSNPDRGRFYGYTF. This chain connects TRBV7-9 to TRBJ1-2, with 10 bases lining up with TRBD1. This CDR3 has 16 amino acids. Per the germline V gene, CDR1 is SEHNR and CDR2 is FQNEAQ (reference sequence). Germline trimming cut 5 bases from V and 4 bases from J; bases unmatched to any gene: 10.

This clonotype was picked up a small number of times. The CDR3 region is CSAMQVGGHSWTDTQYF. Here the CDR3 DNA reads TGCAGTGCTATGCAGGTCGGGGGGCATAGTTGGACAGATACGCAGTATTTT. The gene calls are TRBV20-1 and TRBJ2-3, with D maybe TRBD2 (7 bases). V was shortened by 4 bases and J by 3 bases, with 23 bases between the two germline ends. The CDR3 loop spans 17 amino acids. Germline V gives CDR1 DFQATT, CDR2 SNEGSKA (reference sequence).

This clonotype showed up many times. J is TRBJ2-3 and V is TRBV7-2; 7 bases align to TRBD1. CDR3 size: 14 residues. Germline V gene lookup returns CDR1 SGHTA and CDR2 FQGNSA. Trimming took 3 bases from V and 6 from J; bases not matched to a gene: 6. CDR3 residues: CASSLRGREDTQYF. Here the CDR3 DNA reads TGTGCCAGCAGCTTGAGGGGGCGCGAGGATACGCAGTATTTT.

CDR3 sequence (DNA): TGTGCCAGCAGTAAAGCGGGAGCATCTGTGGAGACCCAGTACTTC. It encodes CASSKAGASVETQYF. The rearrangement links TRBV12-3 or TRBV12-4 to TRBJ2-5; 8 positions agree with TRBD2. Trimming cost V 5 bases and J 5 bases; bases outside gene matches: 10. The CDR3 totals 15 residues.

This clonotype was recorded many times. The chain combines TRBV7-2 with TRBJ2-5; 7 bases are a match to TRBD1. The V and J ends lost 5 bases and 1 base, in that order; junction bases with no gene match: 4. Per germline, CDR1 SGHTA and CDR2 FQGNSA. The CDR3 contains 14 residues. CDR3 sequence reads: CASSPRQGQETQYF. DNA for the CDR3: TGTGCCAGCAGCCCTAGACAGGGCCAAGAGACCCAGTACTTC. The whole variable domain, remainder taken from reference TRBV7-2 and TRBJ2-5, is GAGVSQSPSNKVTEKGKDVELRCDPISGHTALYWYRQSLGQGLEFLIYFQGNSAPDKSGLPSDRFSAERTGGSVSTLTIQRTQQEDSAVYLCASSPRQGQETQYFGPGTRLLVL.

This clonotype appeared many times. The V call is TRBV6-1, the J call TRBJ2-3, with D possibly being TRBD1 (5 bases). Germline CDR1 is MNHNS and CDR2 is SASEGT. V was trimmed by 8 bases and J by 1 base, leaving 10 bases between them. The CDR3 consists of 13 residues. The CDR3 loop reads CASRDSGTDTQYF. For the CDR3, the DNA is TGTGCCAGCCGCGACAGCGGCACAGATACGCAGTATTTT.

In its sample, this clonotype was seen a few times. The chain couples TRBV7-2 to TRBJ2-3, with 7 nucleotides matching TRBD1. This CDR3 contains 13 residues. The V gene end was trimmed by 7 bases and the J gene end by 3 bases; junction bases not matched to a gene: 4. The germline V gene has CDR1 SGHTA and CDR2 FQGNSA. CDR3 sequence reads: CASKKGATDTQYF. The CDR3 region has the DNA TGTGCCAGCAAGAAGGGGGCGACAGATACGCAGTATTTT. Full variable domain (outside the CDR3, taken from reference TRBV7-2 and TRBJ2-3): GAGVSQSPSNKVTEKGKDVELRCDPISGHTALYWYRQSLGQGLEFLIYFQGNSAPDKSGLPSDRFSAERTGGSVSTLTIQRTQQEDSAVYLCASKKGATDTQYFGPGTRLTVL.

V is TRBV19 and J is TRBJ2-3, with 11 bases lining up with TRBD1. V shed 6 bases, J shed 4 bases, and the junction held 6 bases outside the gene matches. CDR1 is LNHDA, CDR2 SQIVND, per germline (reference sequence). The CDR3 is 15 amino acids. The CDR3 protein is CASRDRGRTADTQYF. CDR3 nucleotide sequence: TGTGCCAGTAGGGACAGGGGGCGCACCGCAGATACGCAGTATTTT. Filled out from reference TRBV19 and TRBJ2-3, the complete variable domain reads DGGITQSPKYLFRKEGQNVTLSCEQNLNHDAMYWYRQDPGQGLRLIYYSQIVNDFQKGDIAEGYSVSREKKESFPLTVTSAQKNPTAFYLCASRDRGRTADTQYFGPGTRLTVL.

The V call is TRBV12-3 or TRBV12-4, the J call TRBJ2-1, with 9 bases aligning to TRBD2. The CDR3 is 16 residues long. J gave up 8 bases and V 5 bases, and 13 bases lay outside the gene matches. This chain's CDR3 is CASSPGRREGIDEQFF. CDR3 DNA sequence: TGTGCCAGCAGTCCCGGGAGGCGGGAGGGGATCGATGAGCAGTTCTTC.

This clonotype turned up a few times. In nucleotides, the CDR3 is TGTGCCAGCAGCGGTCTCGGGGGGCAAGGGTCCTACAATGAGCAGTTCTTC. Translated, it gives CASSGLGGQGSYNEQFF. The chain joins TRBV7-9 to TRBJ2-1; D possibly corresponds to TRBD2 (7 bases). This CDR3 is 17 amino acids long. The V end was cut by 5 bases, the J end by 1 base, with 18 bases between. Germline V lookup: CDR1 SEHNR, CDR2 FQNEAQ (reference sequence).

The table lists this clonotype with a few counts. This rearrangement joins TRBV30 to TRBJ1-1; TRBD1 is a possible D gene (5 bases). Trimming removed 2 bases at V and 11 bases at J, with 9 bases between. Germline lookup yields CDR1 GTSNPN and CDR2 SVGIG (reference sequence). This CDR3 has 10 residues. The CDR3, as DNA: TGTGCCTGGAGTCCACGACAGGCTTTCTTT. Its protein product is CAWSPRQAFF. The whole variable domain, remainder taken from reference TRBV30 and TRBJ1-1, is SQTIHQWPATLVQPVGSPLSLECTVEGTSNPNLYWYRQAAGRGLQLLFYSVGIGQISSEVPQNLSASRPQDRQFILSSKKLLLSDSGFYLCAWSPRQAFFGQGTRLTVV.

This chain joins TRBV6-6 and TRBJ2-3; no clear D. The germline V gene encodes CDR1 MNHNY and CDR2 SVGAGI (reference sequence). This CDR3 is built from 13 residues. V lost 6 bases to trimming and J lost 6 bases, with 13 bases between them. In nucleotides, the CDR3 is TGTGCCAGCAGGGCAGTGGGTTCCGATACGCAGTATTTT. It encodes CASRAVGSDTQYF.

The chain links TRBV6-6 to TRBJ2-3, with no clear D. Germline V gene lookup returns CDR1 MNHNY and CDR2 SVGAGI (reference sequence). V was clipped by 0 bases and J by 9 bases, with 4 bases between them. CDR3 size: 11 residues. CDR3 sequence (DNA): TGTGCCAGCAGTTACTCGCAGACGCAGTATTTT. Translation: CASSYSQTQYF.

About this clonotype itself: At one end the junction does not follow the germline gene, possibly because of a read error. This chain connects TRBV20-1 to TRBJ2-1; D tentatively fits TRBD1 or TRBD2 (5 bases each). The CDR3 is 14 residues long. In germline, CDR1 is DFQATT, CDR2 SNEGSKA (reference sequence). The CDR3 DNA sequence: TGCAGTGCTAGAGATCGGACCGTGGGGACCCGGGGTACCTTC. It translates to CSARDRTVGTRGTF.

This clonotype came up many times. The V gene is TRBV7-8, the J gene TRBJ1-5; D is unclear. V lost 1 base, J lost 2 bases, and 9 bases lay in between. The CDR3 spans 15 residues. CDR1 is SGHVS, CDR2 FQNEAQ, per germline. The DNA for the CDR3 is TGTGCCAGCAGCTTAGTGTCGTCAGGCAATCAGCCCCAGCATTTT. Protein sequence: CASSLVSSGNQPQHF.

The chain is built from TRBV7-8 and TRBJ1-2, with D uncertain. V was shortened by 1 base and J by 4 bases, with 13 bases between the two germline ends. The CDR3 sequence is 15 residues long. The germline CDR1 and CDR2 sequences are SGHVS and FQNEAQ. In DNA form, the CDR3 reads TGTGCCAGCAGCTTAGTTCTGTCGCCGTCCTATGGCTACACCTTC. As protein: CASSLVLSPSYGYTF.

This chain connects TRBV28 to TRBJ2-7; TRBD2 matches 10 bases. V was clipped by 7 bases and J by 0 bases; unmatched bases: 3. The germline gives CDR1 MDHEN, CDR2 SYDVKM. The CDR3 runs to 14 residues. CDR3 DNA sequence: TGTGCCAGCAACCTAGCGGGAGTCTCCTACGAGCAGTACTTC. Translating it yields CASNLAGVSYEQYF.

This clonotype has a count of ten or more. The chain combines TRBV7-9 with TRBJ2-3; 7 bases are a match to TRBD2. Per the germline V gene, CDR1 is SEHNR and CDR2 is FQNEAQ (reference sequence). The V segment lost 1 base and the J segment 7 bases; nucleotides outside the gene matches: 5. This CDR3 is built from 14 residues. The CDR3 DNA sequence: TGTGCCAGCAGCTTAGGTCGGGGAGGGAATACGCAGTATTTT. It encodes CASSLGRGGNTQYF.